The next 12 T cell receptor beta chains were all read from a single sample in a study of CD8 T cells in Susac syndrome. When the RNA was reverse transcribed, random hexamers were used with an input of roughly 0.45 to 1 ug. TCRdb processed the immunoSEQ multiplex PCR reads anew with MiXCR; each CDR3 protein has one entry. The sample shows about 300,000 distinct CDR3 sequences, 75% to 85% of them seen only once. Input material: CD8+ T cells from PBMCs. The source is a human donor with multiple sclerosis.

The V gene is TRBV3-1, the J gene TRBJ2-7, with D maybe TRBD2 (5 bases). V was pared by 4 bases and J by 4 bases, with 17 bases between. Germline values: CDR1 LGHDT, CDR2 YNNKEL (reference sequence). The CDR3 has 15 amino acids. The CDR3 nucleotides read TGTGCCAGCAGCCTCCACCGGGATCCCTATTACGAGCAGTACTTC. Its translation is CASSLHRDPYYEQYF.

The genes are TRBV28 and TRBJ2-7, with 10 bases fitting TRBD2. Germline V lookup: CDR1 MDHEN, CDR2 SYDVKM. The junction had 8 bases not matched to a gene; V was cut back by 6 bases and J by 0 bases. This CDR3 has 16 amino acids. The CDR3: CASSPSGRGASYEQYF. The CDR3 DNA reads TGTGCCAGCAGCCCTAGCGGGAGAGGGGCCTCCTACGAGCAGTACTTC. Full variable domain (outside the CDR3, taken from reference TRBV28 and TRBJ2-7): DVKVTQSSRYLVKRTGEKVFLECVQDMDHENMFWYRQDPGLGLRLIYFSYDVKMKEKGDIPEGYSVSREKKERFSLILESASTNQTSMYLCASSPSGRGASYEQYFGPGTRLTVT.

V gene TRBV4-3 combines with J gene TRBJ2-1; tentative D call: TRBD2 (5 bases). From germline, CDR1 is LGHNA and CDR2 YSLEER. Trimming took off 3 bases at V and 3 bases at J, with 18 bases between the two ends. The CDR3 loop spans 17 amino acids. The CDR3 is CASSHPRGADRYNEQFF. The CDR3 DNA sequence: TGCGCCAGCAGCCACCCCCGGGGAGCGGACCGCTACAATGAGCAGTTCTTC.

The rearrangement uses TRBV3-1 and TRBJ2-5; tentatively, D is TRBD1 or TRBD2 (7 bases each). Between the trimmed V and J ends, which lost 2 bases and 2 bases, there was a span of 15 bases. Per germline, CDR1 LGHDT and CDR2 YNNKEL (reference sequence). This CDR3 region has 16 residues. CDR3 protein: CASSQLSQGGQETQYF. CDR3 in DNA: TGTGCCAGCAGCCAACTTTCTCAGGGGGGGCAAGAGACCCAGTACTTC.

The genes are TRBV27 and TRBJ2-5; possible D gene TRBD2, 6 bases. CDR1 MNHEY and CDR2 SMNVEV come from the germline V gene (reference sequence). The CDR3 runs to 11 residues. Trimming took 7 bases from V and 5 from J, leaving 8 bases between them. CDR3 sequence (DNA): TGTGCCAGCAAGGGAGGTGAGACCCAGTACTTC. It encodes CASKGGETQYF.

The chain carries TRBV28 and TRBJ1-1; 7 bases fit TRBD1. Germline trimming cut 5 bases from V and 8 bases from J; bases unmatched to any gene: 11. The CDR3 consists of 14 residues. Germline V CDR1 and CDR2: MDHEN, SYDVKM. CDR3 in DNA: TGTGCCAGCAGTATAACAGGGGAAGTTTGGGAAGCTTTCTTT. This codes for CASSITGEVWEAFF.

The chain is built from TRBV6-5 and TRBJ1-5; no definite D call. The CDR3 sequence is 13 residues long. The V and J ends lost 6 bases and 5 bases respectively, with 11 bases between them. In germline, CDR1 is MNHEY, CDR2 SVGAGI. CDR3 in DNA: TGTGCCAGCAGGATGGACTGGGATCAGCCCCAGCATTTT. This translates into CASRMDWDQPQHF.

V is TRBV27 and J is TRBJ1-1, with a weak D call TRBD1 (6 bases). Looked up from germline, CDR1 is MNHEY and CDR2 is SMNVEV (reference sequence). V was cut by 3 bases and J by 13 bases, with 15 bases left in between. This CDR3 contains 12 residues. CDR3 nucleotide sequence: TGTGCCAGCAGTTTGGTACAGGGTTCCGGTTTCTTT. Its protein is CASSLVQGSGFF.

CDR3 DNA sequence: TGTGCCAGCAGCTTAGTGAGCTCGAACACTGAAGCTTTCTTT. Translating gives CASSLVSSNTEAFF. The rearrangement joins TRBV7-9 to TRBJ1-1; D is undetermined. Trimming pared 1 base from V and 1 base from J, leaving 7 bases between. The length of the CDR3 is 14 residues. CDR1 is SEHNR and CDR2 is FQNEAQ in the germline V gene (reference sequence). The whole variable domain, filled in from reference TRBV7-9 and TRBJ1-1, reads DTGVSQNPRHKITKRGQNVTFRCDPISEHNRLYWYRQTLGQGPEFLTYFQNEAQLEKSRLLSDRFSAERPKGSFSTLEIQRTEQGDSAMYLCASSLVSSNTEAFFGQGTRLTVV.

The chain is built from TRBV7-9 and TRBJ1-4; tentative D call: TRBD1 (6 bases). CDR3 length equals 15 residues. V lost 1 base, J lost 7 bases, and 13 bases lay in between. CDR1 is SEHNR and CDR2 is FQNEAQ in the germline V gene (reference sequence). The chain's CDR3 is CASSLGYRESEKLFF. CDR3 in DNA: TGTGCCAGCAGCTTAGGCTACAGGGAGAGTGAAAAACTGTTTTTT.

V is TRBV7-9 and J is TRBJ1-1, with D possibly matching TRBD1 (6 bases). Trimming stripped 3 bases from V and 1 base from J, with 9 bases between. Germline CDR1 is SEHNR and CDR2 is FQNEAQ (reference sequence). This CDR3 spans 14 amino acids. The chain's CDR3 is CASSFDRRNTEAFF. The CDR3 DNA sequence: TGTGCCAGCAGCTTCGACAGGAGGAACACTGAAGCTTTCTTT.

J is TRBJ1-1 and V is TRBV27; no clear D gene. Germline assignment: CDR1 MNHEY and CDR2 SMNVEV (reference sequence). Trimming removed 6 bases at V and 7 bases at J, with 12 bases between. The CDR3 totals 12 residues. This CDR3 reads CASRRGWSEAFF. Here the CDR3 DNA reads TGTGCCAGCAGGCGAGGGTGGAGTGAAGCTTTCTTT.